These 5 T cell receptor beta chains share one sample of origin, sequenced in a study of T cell responses to AZD1222 COVID-19 vaccine. Data came from immunoSEQ multiplex PCR; TCRdb stores just in-frame clones and leaves some out. The sample holds 140,000 to 150,000 clones, under 95% seen once. This material consisted of peripheral blood, taken on day 0 of AZD1222 vaccination. All receptors come from an adult in good health.

The chain recombines TRBV7-9 with TRBJ2-6; D tentatively reads TRBD1 or TRBD2 (6 bases each). The germline V gene has CDR1 SEHNR and CDR2 FQNEAQ (reference sequence). V was cut by 1 base and J by 4 bases, with 20 bases left in between. The CDR3 spans 19 residues. CDR3 protein: CASSLEGGDRGTGANVLTF. In DNA, the CDR3 is TGTGCCAGCAGCTTAGAGGGCGGGGATCGAGGGACAGGGGCCAACGTCCTGACTTTC. Variable domain in full (rest from reference TRBV7-9 and TRBJ2-6): DTGVSQNPRHKITKRGQNVTFRCDPISEHNRLYWYRQTLGQGPEFLTYFQNEAQLEKSRLLSDRFSAERPKGSFSTLEIQRTEQGDSAMYLCASSLEGGDRGTGANVLTFGAGSRLTVL.

The rearrangement uses TRBV7-9 and TRBJ1-1; D not certain. Germline assignment: CDR1 SEHNR and CDR2 FQNEAQ (reference sequence). The CDR3 spans 13 residues. V shed 3 bases and J shed 5 bases, with 10 bases lying between them. For the CDR3, the DNA is TGTGCCAGCAGCTTGGGCAGTACTACTGAAGCTTTCTTT. This translates into CASSLGSTTEAFF.

The genes are TRBV2 and TRBJ2-5; D unresolved. Germline CDR1 SNHLY, CDR2 FYNNEI. Trimming pared 6 bases from V and 4 bases from J, leaving 6 bases between. The CDR3 totals 11 residues. The CDR3 nucleotides read TGTGCCAGCAGCCTAACAGAGACCCAGTACTTC. This codes for CASSLTETQYF.

This clone occurred once. The chain links TRBV1 to TRBJ1-2. TRBV1 corresponds to a pseudogene. The CDR3 spans 16 residues. CDR3: CTSSQARGNRNYGYTF. Written as DNA, the CDR3 is TGCACCAGCAGCCAAGCGCGAGGTAATAGAAACTATGGCTACACCTTC.

The CDR3 nucleotides read TGTGCCAGCAGCCCGCGACAGGGCTATGGCTACACCTTC. Amino acids: CASSPRQGYGYTF. This rearrangement joins TRBV11-2 to TRBJ1-2, with 7 bases aligning to TRBD1. Looked up from germline, CDR1 is SGHAT and CDR2 is FQNNGV. After removal of 5 bases from V and 4 bases from J, the junction contained 4 bases not matched to a gene. This CDR3 region has 13 residues. The whole variable domain, filled in from reference TRBV11-2 and TRBJ1-2, reads EAGVAQSPRYKIIEKRQSVAFWCNPISGHATLYWYQQILGQGPKLLIQFQNNGVVDDSQLPKDRFSAERLKGVDSTLKIQPAKLEDSAVYLCASSPRQGYGYTFGSGTRLTVV.